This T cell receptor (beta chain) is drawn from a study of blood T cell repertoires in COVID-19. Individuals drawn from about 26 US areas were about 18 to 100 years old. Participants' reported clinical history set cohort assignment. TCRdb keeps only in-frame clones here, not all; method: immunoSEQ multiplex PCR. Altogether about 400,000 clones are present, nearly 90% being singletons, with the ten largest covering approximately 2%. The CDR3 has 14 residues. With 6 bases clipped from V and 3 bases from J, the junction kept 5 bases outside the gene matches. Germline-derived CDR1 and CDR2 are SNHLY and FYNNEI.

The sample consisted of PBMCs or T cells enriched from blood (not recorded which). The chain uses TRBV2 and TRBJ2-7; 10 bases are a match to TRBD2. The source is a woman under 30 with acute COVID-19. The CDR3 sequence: CASRTSGSNYEQYF. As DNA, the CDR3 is TGTGCCAGCAGGACTAGCGGGTCGAACTACGAGCAGTACTTC. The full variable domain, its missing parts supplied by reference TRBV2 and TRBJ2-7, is EPEVTQTPSHQVTQMGQEVILRCVPISNHLYFYWYRQILGQKVEFLVSFYNNEISEKSEIFDDQFSVERPDGSNFTLKIRSTKLEDSAMYFCASRTSGSNYEQYFGPGTRLTVT.